The rows below give T cell receptor beta chains drawn from one sample of a study of regulatory T cells in long-lasting Graves disease. Via MiXCR, TCRdb re-called the multiplex PCR reads, giving one row per CDR3 protein. The data hold a few hundred thousand distinct CDR3 sequences, with around a fifth observed a single time. The sample here was peripheral blood mononuclear cells (PBMCs), taken when the disease was refractory, from a patient treated with antithyroid drugs. All receptors come from a female donor with Graves disease. Both conserved end residues are part of each CDR3. Each record gives: J gene, V gene, clone size, D gene, CDR3 protein, CDR3 DNA. The D gene is left open where the match is weak. Clone size is stated in some rows and not others, as once, few, many or a class when expanded.

>TRBJ2-2|TRBV9|few|NA
CASSEGTFGELFF
TGTGCCAGCAGCGAAGGGACATTCGGGGAGCTGTTTTTT
>TRBJ2-7|TRBV28|many|NA
CASSFSDYDYEQYF
TGTGCCAGCAGTTTTTCGGACTACGACTACGAGCAGTACTTC
>TRBJ2-5|TRBV5-1|few|TRBD1
CASSGGQRVETQYF
TGCGCCAGCAGCGGGGGACAGAGGGTAGAGACCCAGTACTTC
>TRBJ2-1|TRBV28|NA|NA
CASSGRGGSSYNEQFF
TGTGCCAGCAGTGGCAGGGGCGGGAGCTCCTACAATGAGCAGTTCTTC
>TRBJ1-5|TRBV28|many|NA
CASSFIGQPQHF
TGTGCCAGCAGTTTTATCGGCCAGCCCCAGCATTTT
>TRBJ1-6|TRBV20-1|NA|NA
CGIASSYNSPLHF
TGCGGGATCGCTAGCTCCTATAATTCACCCCTCCACTTT
>TRBJ2-7|TRBV28|many|NA
CASSSGDYEQYF
TGTGCCAGCAGCTCCGGGGATTACGAGCAGTACTTC
>TRBJ2-4|TRBV12-3/TRBV12-4|NA|NA
CASSPAGTGVKNIQYF
TGTGCCAGCAGTCCGGCTGGGACGGGGGTCAAAAACATTCAGTACTTC
>TRBJ2-7|TRBV30|few|NA
CAWSVESSYEQYF
TGTGCCTGGAGTGTAGAGTCTTCCTACGAGCAGTACTTC
>TRBJ2-5|TRBV7-2|NA|TRBD1
CASSQLQGVGETQYF
TGTGCCAGCAGCCAGCTACAGGGGGTGGGGGAGACCCAGTACTTC
>TRBJ2-7|TRBV5-4|few|NA
CASTSDRNLNEQYF
TGTGCCAGCACCTCGGACAGAAACCTAAACGAGCAGTACTTC
>TRBJ2-4|TRBV2|many|TRBD1
CASRGQEKRNIQYF
TGTGCCAGCAGGGGACAGGAAAAGCGAAACATTCAGTACTTC
>TRBJ1-2|TRBV19|few|TRBD1
CASSQTGGTYGYTF
TGTGCCAGTAGTCAAACAGGGGGCACGTATGGCTACACCTTC
>TRBJ2-1|TRBV11-1|NA|TRBD2
CASSLTRTSGRRNEQFF
TGTGCCAGCAGCTTAACGCGGACTAGCGGGAGGCGCAATGAGCAGTTCTTC
>TRBJ2-2|TRBV19|few|NA
CASRTATANTGELFF
TGTGCCAGTAGAACCGCTACAGCGAACACCGGGGAGCTGTTTTTT
>TRBJ1-5|TRBV5-1|few|TRBD1
CASSLGQGAGQPQHF
TGCGCCAGCAGCTTGGGACAGGGGGCTGGACAGCCCCAGCATTTT
>TRBJ2-4|TRBV28|many|TRBD1
CASSSGQGRGQDIQYF
TGTGCCAGCAGTTCCGGACAGGGGAGGGGGCAGGACATTCAGTACTTC
>TRBJ1-3|TRBV7-9|NA|TRBD1
CASSGWDSGNTIYF
TGTGCCAGCAGCGGATGGGACAGTGGAAACACCATATATTTT
>TRBJ2-5|TRBV5-1|NA|NA
CASSLGRSGETQYF
TGCGCCAGCAGCTTGGGACGGAGCGGGGAGACCCAGTACTTC
>TRBJ1-5|TRBV28|few|TRBD1
CASSPQGAFVRNQPQHF
TGTGCCAGCAGCCCACAGGGGGCTTTTGTGCGCAATCAGCCCCAGCATTTT
>TRBJ2-3|TRBV2|NA|NA
CASSETSRTDTQYF
TGTGCCAGCAGTGAAACTAGTCGCACAGATACGCAGTATTTT
>TRBJ1-5|TRBV6-5|few|NA
CASSYQASNQPQHF
TGTGCCAGCAGTTACCAAGCCAGCAATCAGCCCCAGCATTTT
>TRBJ1-2|TRBV6-1|many|TRBD1
CASSPWDRAAGYTF
TGTGCCAGCAGTCCTTGGGACAGGGCGGCTGGCTACACCTTC
>TRBJ2-7|TRBV11-3|NA|NA
CASSSAVSYEQYF
TGTGCCAGCAGCTCTGCGGTATCCTACGAGCAGTACTTC
>TRBJ2-7|TRBV19|few|NA
CASSIGRLSSYEQYF
TGTGCCAGTAGTATCGGCCGGTTAAGCTCCTACGAGCAGTACTTC
>TRBJ2-5|TRBV6-2/TRBV6-3|many|TRBD2
CASSSLLAGGQETQYF
TGTGCCAGCAGTTCGTTATTAGCGGGAGGTCAAGAGACCCAGTACTTC
>TRBJ1-5|TRBV12-3/TRBV12-4|NA|NA
CASSLRTSDDQPQHF
TGTGCCAGCAGTTTGAGGACATCTGACGATCAGCCCCAGCATTTT
>TRBJ1-1|TRBV10-3|NA|NA
CAIRAKTEAFF
TGTGCCATCCGGGCGAAAACTGAAGCTTTCTTT
>TRBJ1-2|TRBV5-1|NA|NA
CASSVRTDRYGYTF
TGCGCCAGCAGCGTCCGGACAGACCGCTATGGCTACACCTTC
>TRBJ1-2|TRBV19|NA|NA
CASNQWGTNGYTF
TGTGCCAGTAATCAATGGGGCACCAATGGCTACACCTTC
>TRBJ2-2|TRBV30|NA|TRBD1
CAWERTGAFANTGELFF
TGTGCCTGGGAACGGACAGGGGCGTTCGCGAACACCGGGGAGCTGTTTTTT
>TRBJ1-2|TRBV30|NA|NA
CAWRGLLGDYGYTF
TGTGCCTGGCGAGGGCTCTTAGGGGACTATGGCTACACCTTC
>TRBJ1-5|TRBV12-3/TRBV12-4|many|NA
CASRKDRNNQPQHF
TGTGCCAGCAGGAAGGACAGAAACAATCAGCCCCAGCATTTT
>TRBJ2-5|TRBV2|many|TRBD2
CASSETGLAGSQETQYF
TGTGCCAGCAGTGAAACAGGCCTAGCGGGGTCCCAAGAGACCCAGTACTTC
>TRBJ2-7|TRBV12-3/TRBV12-4|few|TRBD2
CASSLFGPSGGPHEQYF
TGTGCCAGCAGTTTATTTGGGCCTAGCGGGGGCCCCCACGAGCAGTACTTC
>TRBJ2-5|TRBV5-8|many|NA
CASTPREGAPGETQYF
TGTGCCAGCACCCCCAGGGAGGGGGCGCCGGGGGAGACCCAGTACTTC
>TRBJ1-5|TRBV28|NA|TRBD1
CASNRSGTGNNQPQHF
TGTGCCAGCAACCGATCCGGGACAGGGAACAATCAGCCCCAGCATTTT
>TRBJ2-5|TRBV3-1|NA|TRBD2
CASSQRPLAGEETQYF
TGTGCCAGCAGCCAAAGGCCACTAGCGGGAGAAGAGACCCAGTACTTC
>TRBJ1-1|TRBV7-8|few|NA
CASSVEKNTEAFF
TGTGCCAGCAGCGTCGAAAAGAACACTGAAGCTTTCTTT
>TRBJ2-7|TRBV19|few|TRBD1
CASSSTGAYEQYF
TGTGCCAGTAGTTCGACAGGGGCCTACGAGCAGTACTTC
>TRBJ2-7|TRBV2|many|TRBD1
CASMLNRGPYEQYF
TGTGCCAGCATGCTCAACAGGGGACCCTACGAGCAGTACTTC
>TRBJ2-5|TRBV12-3/TRBV12-4|many|NA
CASSPPGAAQETQYF
TGTGCCAGCAGTCCCCCAGGGGCAGCCCAAGAGACCCAGTACTTC
>TRBJ1-1|TRBV2|many|TRBD1
CASSVRQGGGTEAFF
TGTGCCAGCAGCGTTAGACAGGGGGGTGGGACTGAAGCTTTCTTT
>TRBJ1-5|TRBV10-3|few|NA
CAISESEGRQPQHF
TGTGCCATCAGTGAGTCGGAGGGAAGACAGCCCCAGCATTTT
>TRBJ1-2|TRBV7-9|many|NA
CASSGGLGSSYGYTF
TGTGCCAGCAGCGGGGGGCTTGGCAGCAGCTATGGCTACACCTTC